This paragraph covers one TCR beta chain sequence. Its specificity is unknown. V gave up 0 bases and J gave up 5 bases, with 10 bases separating them. CDR1 is LGHNA, CDR2 YSLEER, per germline. The CDR3 has 14 amino acids. Produced via immunoSEQ multiplex PCR; TCRdb's table is partial and in-frame only. The table records 70,000 to 95,000 clones, approximately 90% of them present only once. The sample is drawn from a study of OX40 agonist ivuxolimab in advanced cancers. Study overall: Every 2 weeks, patients got intravenous ivuxolimab at one of six dose levels (0.01-10 mg/kg).

Overall study findings and caveats: In a subset of nonresponders, normalized T-cell clonal expansion was also low. The investigators did not determine what antigen specificity the expanded peripheral T cells had. At doses 0.1 to 3.0 mg/kg, CD4+ and CD8+ clones expanded.

The genes are TRBV4-3 and TRBJ1-1; D gene ambiguous. The sequenced sample was CD4+ or CD8+ T cells sorted from blood, obtained in a trial of the OX40 agonist ivuxolimab. The source is an adult with an advanced solid tumor such as melanoma, head and neck, liver or kidney cancer. CDR3 region: CASSQDSWGTEAFF. CDR3 bases: TGCGCCAGCAGCCAAGATAGCTGGGGAACTGAAGCTTTCTTT.